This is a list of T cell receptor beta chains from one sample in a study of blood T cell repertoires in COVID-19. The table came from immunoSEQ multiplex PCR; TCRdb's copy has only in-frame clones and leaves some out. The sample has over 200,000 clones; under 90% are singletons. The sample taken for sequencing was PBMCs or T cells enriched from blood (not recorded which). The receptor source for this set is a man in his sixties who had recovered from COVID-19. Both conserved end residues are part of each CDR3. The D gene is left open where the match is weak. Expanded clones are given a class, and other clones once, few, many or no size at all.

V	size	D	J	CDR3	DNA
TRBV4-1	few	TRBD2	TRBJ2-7	CASSQDQAGGLFWSYEQYF	TGCGCCAGCAGCCAAGATCAAGCGGGGGGGCTATTTTGGTCCTACGAGCAGTACTTC
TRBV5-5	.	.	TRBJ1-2	CASSFTGRTNYGYTF	TGTGCCAGCAGCTTTACGGGCAGGACAAACTATGGCTACACCTTC
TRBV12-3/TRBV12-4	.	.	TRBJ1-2	CASSFDRNYGYTF	TGTGCCAGCAGTTTTGATAGAAACTATGGCTACACCTTC
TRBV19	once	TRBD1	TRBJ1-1	CASRPGQGLWTEAFF	TGTGCCAGTAGGCCGGGACAGGGGCTGTGGACTGAAGCTTTCTTT
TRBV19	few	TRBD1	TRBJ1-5	CASSTWTGPQTQPQHF	TGTGCCAGTAGCACCTGGACAGGGCCACAAACTCAGCCCCAGCATTTT
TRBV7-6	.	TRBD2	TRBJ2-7	CASSSLTSPNEQYF	TGTGCCAGCAGCTCCTTGACTAGCCCCAACGAGCAGTACTTC
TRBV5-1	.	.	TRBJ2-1	CASSLGDWGNEQFF	TGCGCCAGCAGCTTGGGGGACTGGGGCAATGAGCAGTTCTTC
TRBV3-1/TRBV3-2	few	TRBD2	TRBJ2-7	CASSQDPTSLRQYF	TGTGCCAGCAGCCAAGACCCGACTAGCTTACGGCAGTACTTC
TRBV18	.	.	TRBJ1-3	CASSPLQGRNTIYF	TGTGCCAGCTCACCACTTCAGGGCCGAAACACCATATATTTT
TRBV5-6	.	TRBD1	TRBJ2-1	CASSLYDRGYEQFF	TGTGCCAGCAGCCTATACGACAGGGGCTATGAGCAGTTCTTC
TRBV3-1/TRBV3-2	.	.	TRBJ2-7	CASSQSTGSLGGEQYF	TGTGCCAGCAGCCAATCTACAGGCTCACTCGGGGGCGAGCAGTACTTC
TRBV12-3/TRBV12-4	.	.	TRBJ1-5	CASSLGGFQPQHF	TGTGCCAGCAGTTTGGGGGGTTTTCAGCCCCAGCATTTT
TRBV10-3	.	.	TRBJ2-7	CAISESSLRGGAYEQYF	TGTGCCATCAGTGAGTCGAGTTTGAGGGGGGGGGCCTACGAGCAGTACTTC
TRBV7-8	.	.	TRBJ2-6	CASSYGGSGANVLTF	TGTGCCAGCAGCTACGGGGGATCTGGGGCCAACGTCCTGACTTTC
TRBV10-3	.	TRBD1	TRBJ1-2	CAISELGTGKGNGYTF	TGTGCCATCAGTGAGCTCGGGACAGGGAAAGGAAATGGCTACACCTTC
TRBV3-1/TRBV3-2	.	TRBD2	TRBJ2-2	CASSQVKPGGAGELFF	TGTGCCAGCAGCCAAGTTAAACCGGGAGGTGCCGGGGAGCTGTTTTTT
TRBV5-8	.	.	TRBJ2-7	CASSLGGTHATPEQYF	TGTGCCAGCAGCTTGGGGGGGACTCATGCCACGCCCGAGCAGTACTTC
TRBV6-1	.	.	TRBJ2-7	CASSDRLASYEQYF	TGTGCCAGCAGTGATAGACTGGCCTCCTACGAGCAGTACTTC
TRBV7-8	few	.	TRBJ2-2	CASSPGAGELFF	TGTGCCAGCAGCCCCGGGGCCGGGGAGCTGTTTTTT
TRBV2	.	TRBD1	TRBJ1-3	CASRDLQGAPGNTIYF	TGTGCCAGCAGGGATCTACAGGGGGCCCCTGGAAACACCATATATTTT
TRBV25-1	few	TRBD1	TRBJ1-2	CASSPTGAGGYTF	TGTGCCAGCAGCCCAACAGGGGCAGGCGGCTACACCTTC
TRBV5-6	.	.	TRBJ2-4	CASSKGHLNIQYF	TGTGCCAGCAGCAAAGGACACCTAAACATTCAGTACTTC
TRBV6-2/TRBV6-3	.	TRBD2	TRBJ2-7	CASSYSISTSGDISSYEQYF	TGTGCCAGCAGTTACTCGATTTCCACTAGCGGGGATATTAGTTCCTACGAGCAGTACTTC
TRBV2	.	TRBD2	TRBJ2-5	CASSEIGTTQETQYF	TGTGCCAGCAGTGAGATTGGGACTACTCAAGAGACCCAGTACTTC
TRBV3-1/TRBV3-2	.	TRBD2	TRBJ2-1	CASSPHSSGGAFEQFF	TGTGCCAGCAGCCCCCATAGTAGCGGGGGGGCCTTTGAGCAGTTCTTC
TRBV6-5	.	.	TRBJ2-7	CASQMAVSSYEQYF	TGTGCCAGCCAAATGGCTGTAAGCTCCTACGAGCAGTACTTC
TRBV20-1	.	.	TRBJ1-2	CSATNEGYTF	TGCAGTGCTACCAATGAGGGCTACACCTTC
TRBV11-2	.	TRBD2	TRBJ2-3	CASSLAGGDTDTQYF	TGTGCCAGCAGCTTAGCGGGGGGGGACACAGATACGCAGTATTTT
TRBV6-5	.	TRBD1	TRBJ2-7	CASRQGHGLDEQYF	TGTGCCAGCCGACAGGGGCACGGGTTGGACGAGCAGTACTTC
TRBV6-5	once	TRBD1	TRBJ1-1	CASSAGQAAEAFF	TGTGCCAGCAGCGCGGGACAGGCGGCGGAAGCTTTCTTT
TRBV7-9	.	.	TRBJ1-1	CASSKRQVGGNTEAFF	TGTGCCAGCAGCAAAAGACAGGTAGGGGGAAACACTGAAGCTTTCTTT
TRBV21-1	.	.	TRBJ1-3	CASSVCLSGNTIYF	TGTGCCAGCAGTGTGTGTCTCTCTGGAAACACCATATATTTT
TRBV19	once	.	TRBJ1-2	CASSKGVGNYGYTF	TGTGCCAGTAGTAAGGGGGTGGGTAACTATGGCTACACCTTC
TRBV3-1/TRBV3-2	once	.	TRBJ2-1	CASSQISIGGPFYNEQFF	TGTGCCAGCAGCCAGATAAGCATCGGGGGGCCATTCTACAATGAGCAGTTCTTC
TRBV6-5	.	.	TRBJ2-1	CATTGDNNEQFF	TGTGCCACGACTGGAGATAACAATGAGCAGTTCTTC
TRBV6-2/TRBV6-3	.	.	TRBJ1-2	CASSEGGGYTF	TGTGCCAGCAGTGAGGGCGGGGGCTACACCTTC